This TCR beta chain is from a study of cytomegalovirus exposure and HLA in healthy donors. Findings of the study overall: Rare sequences made up most TCRs, while some public TCRs were found in many donors.

Germline loops: CDR1 GTSNPN, CDR2 SVGIG (reference sequence). V lost 3 bases, J lost 4 bases, and 13 bases lay in between. This CDR3 has 13 residues. The PCR had 60 Vbeta and 13 Jbeta primers. Repertoires were generated with immunoSEQ multiplex PCR, while TCRdb's copy carries only in-frame clones and drops some. The sample contains 150,000 to 200,000 clones, 82% of which appear only once. Notes on this clone: The antigen is unknown.

The TCR was taken from a man aged 35 to 55 in good health and CMV-seronegative. The chain recombines TRBV30 with TRBJ2-7, with a weak D call TRBD1 (6 bases). The sample taken for sequencing was PBMCs. This CDR3 reads CAWRRGGEYEQYF. The CDR3 coding sequence is TGTGCCTGGAGAAGAGGGGGAGAATACGAGCAGTACTTC. Using reference TRBV30 and TRBJ2-7 for the parts outside the CDR3, the full variable domain is SQTIHQWPATLVQPVGSPLSLECTVEGTSNPNLYWYRQAAGRGLQLLFYSVGIGQISSEVPQNLSASRPQDRQFILSSKKLLLSDSGFYLCAWRRGGEYEQYFGPGTRLTVT.